The sequence of this T cell receptor (beta chain) was determined in a study of T cell clonality in common variable immunodeficiency. This clone turned up a few times. Its target is unknown. Read sequence stops 3 residues before the CDR3 end, and the germline J gene provides the missing end. Sequencing input was equivalent genomic DNA from CVID and controls. Sequenced by immunoSEQ multiplex PCR; TCRdb stores in-frame clones only, minus some. Observed in the sample are under 30,000 clones, none of them singletons. Diagnosis required reduced IgG, IgA and/or IgM with specific antibody deficiency. Whole-study findings and limits: In common variable immunodeficiency, TCR beta chains reportedly carried fewer deletions and N-nucleotide insertions. CVID subjects showed higher TCRbeta clonality than healthy controls. Fewer TCRbeta clones were shared among CVID subjects than controls.

Germline CDR1 is GTSNPN and CDR2 is SVGIG (reference sequence). The V gene lost 1 base and the J gene lost 8 bases, with 9 bases spanning the gap. This CDR3 comprises 13 residues. The rearrangement uses TRBV30 and TRBJ1-6; a possible D gene is TRBD1 (5 bases). This sequence originates from a human donor with common variable immunodeficiency. Sequencing was performed on peripheral blood mononuclear cells. The CDR3: CAWSEGVDSPLHF. Incomplete CDR3 DNA: TGTGCCTGGAGTGAAGGGGTCGATTCACCC.